This T cell receptor beta chain was identified during a study of beta chain features in type 1 diabetes. The V gene's germline CDR1 is SNHLY and CDR2 FYNNEI. The CDR3 is 11 residues long. V lost 10 bases to trimming and J lost 4 bases, with 8 bases between them. Study-wide points: Overrepresentation of cells with high TCR expression could result from cDNA sequencing. A moderate, significant TCRB CDR3 shortening appeared in type 1 diabetes across four CD4+ subsets. Whether TCRB rearrangement is influenced by HLA type was left unresolved in this analysis.

Investigators reverse transcribed all isolated RNA, so they sequenced expressed TCRB transcripts. TCRdb's table, derived via immunoSEQ multiplex PCR, lists solely in-frame clones and lacks some. The sample lists around 500,000 clones; about an eighth were seen once. This clone has just a few counts. Antigen: not known. The sample taken for sequencing was naive CD4+ T cells from blood. This chain connects TRBV2 to TRBJ2-1; D perhaps matches TRBD1 (6 bases). The origin of this receptor is a young woman in good health. The CDR3 DNA is TGTGCCACCGGACAGTACAATGAGCAGTTCTTC. Protein product: CATGQYNEQFF.